The next 25 T cell receptor beta chains were all read from a single sample in a study of CDR3 diversity in severe acne. TCRdb recomputed calls from the PCR reads with MiXCR, one row per CDR3 protein. This sample yields approximately 90,000 distinct CDR3 sequences, of which around 50% are seen a single time; approximately 10% belongs to the top ten. Sample: blood. The receptors shown here come from a male donor with severe acne vulgaris.

The chain joins TRBV3-1 to TRBJ1-2; D is unresolved. V was trimmed by 1 base and J by 8 bases, leaving 11 bases between them. This CDR3 spans 13 amino acids. Per germline, CDR1 LGHDT and CDR2 YNNKEL (reference sequence). The chain's CDR3 is CASSQGGVGGYTF. CDR3 DNA: TGTGCCAGCAGCCAAGGGGGAGTCGGGGGCTACACCTTC.

This clonotype appeared many times. The V call is TRBV7-3, the J call TRBJ2-3; TRBD2 agrees at 8 bases. The junction had 12 bases not matched to a gene; V was cut back by 5 bases and J by 5 bases. This CDR3 is built from 16 residues. In germline, CDR1 is SGHTA, CDR2 FQGTGA. The CDR3 loop is CASSPGTGRAGDTQYF. DNA of the CDR3: TGTGCCAGCAGCCCCGGTACCGGGAGGGCCGGAGATACGCAGTATTTT.

V is TRBV14 and J is TRBJ2-3; the D is unclear. Germline CDR1 SGHDN, CDR2 FVKESK. This CDR3 is built from 15 residues. V lost 1 base and J 0 bases, leaving 8 bases between the germline ends. CDR3 sequence: CASSQGLVSTDTQYF. DNA of the CDR3: TGTGCCAGCAGCCAAGGTCTAGTGAGCACAGATACGCAGTATTTT.

The CDR3 sequence: CASSVSGQSGDGYTF. In DNA, the CDR3 is TGTGCCAGCAGCGTATCGGGACAGTCCGGTGATGGCTACACCTTC. The V and J genes are TRBV9 and TRBJ1-2; 7 bases are a match to TRBD1. The CDR3 covers 15 residues. Germline values: CDR1 SGDLS, CDR2 YYNGEE. V lost 1 base and J lost 6; bases outside the gene matches: 9.

As concerns this clonotype: An end of the junction differs from the germline gene, which may be a read error. The chain uses TRBV6-5 and TRBJ2-1; 12 bases are a match to TRBD2. The germline CDR1 and CDR2 sequences are MNHEY and SVGAGI. CDR3 length: 13 amino acids. CDR3 nucleotides: TGCGCCAGCAGATCTAGCGGGAGGGATGAGCAGTTCTTC. It translates to CASRSSGRDEQFF.

The chain links TRBV7-9 to TRBJ2-7, with a tentative D call TRBD2 (6 bases). Between the trimmed V and J ends, which lost 5 bases and 3 bases, there was a span of 14 bases. The CDR3 consists of 14 residues. The V gene's germline CDR1 is SEHNR and CDR2 FQNEAQ (reference sequence). CDR3 nucleotide sequence: TGTGCCAGCAGCCCCTTAGGGAGGCTCTACGAGCAGTACTTC. Translation: CASSPLGRLYEQYF.

This clonotype occurred a few times. This chain links TRBV29-1 with TRBJ1-2; no firm D call. The V end was cut by 2 bases, the J end by 7 bases, with 14 bases between. Germline CDR1 and CDR2: SQVTM and ANQGSEA. This CDR3 spans 13 amino acids. The CDR3 DNA is TGCAGCGTTGAACTTGAGCGGGCGGGTGGCTACACCTTC. Protein: CSVELERAGGYTF.

This clonotype has ten or more counts. The chain has TRBV7-4 and TRBJ2-1, with a tentative D call TRBD2 (5 bases). The V gene's germline CDR1 is SGHVT and CDR2 SQSDAQ. Trimming removed 7 bases from V and 9 bases from J, with 25 bases in between. The CDR3 extends over 16 amino acids. CDR3 coding DNA: TGTGCCAGCATCCCCAACGAGCGGCCTAGACAAGGTGAGCAGTTCTTC. Its translation is CASIPNERPRQGEQFF.

Remarks on this clonotype: Since a much larger clone is just one base distant, this may be a read error. The rearrangement uses TRBV2 and TRBJ1-1, with TRBD1 as a possible D gene (6 bases). CDR3 length equals 14 residues. From germline, CDR1 is SNHLY and CDR2 FYNNEI. CDR3 DNA sequence: TGTGCCAGCAGTGAGGCCAGGGGAAAACTGGGCGCTTCCTTT. It is translated as CASSEARGKLGASF.

This clonotype was detected a few times. J is TRBJ2-7 and V is TRBV27, with D tentatively TRBD1 or TRBD2 (6 bases each). Germline loops: CDR1 MNHEY, CDR2 SMNVEV (reference sequence). The CDR3 consists of 16 residues. Trimming took 5 bases from V and 4 from J, leaving 21 bases between them. The CDR3 DNA follows: TGTGCCAGCAGTCCCACCACGGGGGCGGGTGCGTACGAGCAGTACGTC. Amino acids: CASSPTTGAGAYEQYV.

The chain carries TRBV7-9 and TRBJ1-4; 7 bases are a match to TRBD1. This CDR3 comprises 17 residues. Germline-derived CDR1 and CDR2 are SEHNR and FQNEAQ (reference sequence). J gave up 7 bases and V 4 bases, and 15 bases lay outside the gene matches. The CDR3 DNA reads as TGTGCCAGCAGCTCTGACATAGGCACAGGGGCCGGTGAAAAACTGTTTTTT. Translated, it gives CASSSDIGTGAGEKLFF. Combining the CDR3 with reference TRBV7-9 and TRBJ1-4 gives the whole variable domain DTGVSQNPRHKITKRGQNVTFRCDPISEHNRLYWYRQTLGQGPEFLTYFQNEAQLEKSRLLSDRFSAERPKGSFSTLEIQRTEQGDSAMYLCASSSDIGTGAGEKLFFGSGTQLSVL.

The rearrangement joins TRBV18 to TRBJ1-5; possibly TRBD1 for D (5 bases). The CDR3 extends over 17 amino acids. Germline V gives CDR1 KGHSH, CDR2 LQKENI. V was shortened by 3 bases and J by 4 bases, with 19 bases between the two germline ends. The CDR3 loop is CASSPFRYVEGNQPQHF. The CDR3 DNA reads TGTGCCAGCTCACCTTTTAGGTATGTCGAGGGGAATCAGCCCCAGCATTTT.

This clonotype was counted ten times or more. The chain carries TRBV10-2 and TRBJ2-2; the match to TRBD1 covers 8 bases. This CDR3 spans 14 amino acids. From germline, CDR1 is WSHSY and CDR2 SAAADI. With V trimmed by 9 bases and J by 0 bases, 3 bases remained unmatched. This CDR3 is CASRGQANTGELFF. The CDR3, as DNA: TGCGCCAGTAGGGGACAGGCGAACACCGGGGAGCTGTTTTTT.

This clonotype was picked up many times. The chain recombines TRBV2 with TRBJ1-5, with D tentatively TRBD1 (5 bases). The CDR3 sequence is 13 residues long. Per the germline V gene, CDR1 is SNHLY and CDR2 is FYNNEI. Trimming removed 5 bases at V and 4 bases at J, with 9 bases between. The CDR3 nucleotides are TGTGCCAGCAGTTGGGACTTAAATCAGCCCCAGCATTTT. It codes for CASSWDLNQPQHF.

J is TRBJ2-1 and V is TRBV6-2 or TRBV6-3, with a weak D call TRBD1 (5 bases). Trimming removed 3 bases at V and 3 bases at J, with 12 bases between. This CDR3 spans 15 amino acids. Germline CDR1 reads MNHEY; CDR2 reads SVGEGT. The CDR3 region has the DNA TGTGCCAGCAGTTATGTAACAGGAGTCTACAATGAGCAGTTCTTC. This sequence encodes CASSYVTGVYNEQFF.

This clonotype was recorded at least ten times. The chain links TRBV5-5 to TRBJ1-1; unclear D gene. The V gene's germline CDR1 is SGHKS and CDR2 YYEKEE (reference sequence). Trimming cost V 1 base and J 1 base, with 11 bases left between them. The CDR3 has 15 amino acids. The CDR3 nucleotides are TGTGCCAGCAGCTTGCGGTCGGGTGGGAACACTGAAGCTTTCTTT. Amino acid sequence: CASSLRSGGNTEAFF. The complete variable domain, with remaining parts taken from reference TRBV5-5 and TRBJ1-1, reads DAGVTQSPTHLIKTRGQQVTLRCSPISGHKSVSWYQQVLGQGPQFIFQYYEKEERGRGNFPDRFSARQFPNYSSELNVNALLLGDSALYLCASSLRSGGNTEAFFGQGTRLTVV.

V usage is TRBV20-1 and J usage is TRBJ2-7; 13 positions agree with TRBD2. Germline loops: CDR1 DFQATT, CDR2 SNEGSKA (reference sequence). After removal of 4 bases from V and 4 bases from J, the junction contained 10 bases not matched to a gene. The length of the CDR3 is 16 residues. CDR3 region: CSAIRLAGGPPYEQYF. As DNA, the CDR3 is TGCAGTGCTATCAGACTAGCGGGAGGCCCTCCGTACGAGCAGTACTTC.

This rearrangement joins TRBV13 to TRBJ2-5; D not resolved. The V gene's germline CDR1 is PRHDT and CDR2 FYEKMQ (reference sequence). This CDR3 is 14 amino acids long. V lost 3 bases and J lost 2, with 10 bases in between. The CDR3 reads CASSFVERQETQYF. The CDR3 coding sequence is TGTGCCAGCAGCTTCGTGGAGAGGCAAGAGACCCAGTACTTC. Variable domain in full (rest from reference TRBV13 and TRBJ2-5): AAGVIQSPRHLIKEKRETATLKCYPIPRHDTVYWYQQGPGQDPQFLISFYEKMQSDKGSIPDRFSAQQFSDYHSELNMSSLELGDSALYFCASSFVERQETQYFGPGTRLLVL.

V usage is TRBV7-2 and J usage is TRBJ2-7; D is possibly TRBD1 or TRBD2 (5 bases each). This CDR3 is 16 amino acids long. Trimming pared 6 bases from V and 3 bases from J, leaving 21 bases between. The germline V gene encodes CDR1 SGHTA and CDR2 FQGNSA. CDR3: CASRTEKGESLYEQYF. In DNA form, the CDR3 reads TGTGCCAGCAGAACGGAAAAAGGGGAGAGCCTCTACGAGCAGTACTTC.

The chain links TRBV15 to TRBJ2-2; 11 nucleotides line up with TRBD1. V lost 0 bases and J lost 5; bases outside the gene matches: 8. Germline lookup yields CDR1 LNHNV and CDR2 YYDKDF (reference sequence). This CDR3 region has 18 residues. This CDR3 is CATSRESPGQGETGELFF. The CDR3 bases are TGTGCCACCAGCAGAGAAAGTCCGGGACAGGGGGAGACCGGGGAGCTGTTTTTT.

This clonotype was seen a handful of times. The V call is TRBV7-8, the J call TRBJ2-5, with D possibly TRBD1 on 6 matching bases. Germline V gives CDR1 SGHVS, CDR2 FQNEAQ. The CDR3 length is 11 residues. Trimming shortened V by 4 bases and J by 14 bases, and 14 bases separated the two germline ends. CDR3 sequence reads: CASSSGTQTYF. The CDR3 bases are TGTGCCAGCAGCTCCGGGACACAGACATACTTC.

The rearrangement uses TRBV19 and TRBJ2-7; 9 bases agree with TRBD2. The junction had 9 bases not matched to a gene; V was cut back by 3 bases and J by 0 bases. The germline V gene encodes CDR1 LNHDA and CDR2 SQIVND (reference sequence). This CDR3 comprises 17 residues. CDR3 nucleotide sequence: TGTGCCAGTAGTATCTTCGCTGGTAGCGGGAGCTCCTACGAGCAGTACTTC. Residues: CASSIFAGSGSSYEQYF.

The V call is TRBV20-1, the J call TRBJ2-3, with 10 bases identical to TRBD2. J gave up 1 base and V 4 bases, and 11 bases lay outside the gene matches. There are 17 residues in the CDR3. CDR1 and CDR2 (germline): DFQATT, SNEGSKA (reference sequence). The CDR3 here is CSATTASGSGGTDTQYF. The CDR3 region has the DNA TGCAGTGCTACAACCGCTAGCGGGAGTGGGGGCACAGATACGCAGTATTTT.

The J gene is TRBJ2-2, the V gene TRBV27, with a weak D call TRBD1 (6 bases). This CDR3 contains 15 residues. The germline V gene has CDR1 MNHEY and CDR2 SMNVEV (reference sequence). V lost 3 bases to trimming and J lost 5 bases, with 13 bases between them. The CDR3: CASSLRWGTTGELFF. As DNA, the CDR3 is TGTGCCAGCAGTTTGAGGTGGGGGACAACCGGGGAGCTGTTTTTT.

The chain uses TRBV12-3 or TRBV12-4 and TRBJ2-7; TRBD2 aligns across 11 bases. This CDR3 spans 21 amino acids. J lost 2 bases, V lost 3 bases, and 21 bases had no gene match. The chain's CDR3 is CASSLDSIGMGLAAEAYEQYF. CDR3 nucleotides: TGTGCCAGCAGTTTGGACTCAATCGGGATGGGACTAGCGGCGGAAGCCTACGAGCAGTACTTC.